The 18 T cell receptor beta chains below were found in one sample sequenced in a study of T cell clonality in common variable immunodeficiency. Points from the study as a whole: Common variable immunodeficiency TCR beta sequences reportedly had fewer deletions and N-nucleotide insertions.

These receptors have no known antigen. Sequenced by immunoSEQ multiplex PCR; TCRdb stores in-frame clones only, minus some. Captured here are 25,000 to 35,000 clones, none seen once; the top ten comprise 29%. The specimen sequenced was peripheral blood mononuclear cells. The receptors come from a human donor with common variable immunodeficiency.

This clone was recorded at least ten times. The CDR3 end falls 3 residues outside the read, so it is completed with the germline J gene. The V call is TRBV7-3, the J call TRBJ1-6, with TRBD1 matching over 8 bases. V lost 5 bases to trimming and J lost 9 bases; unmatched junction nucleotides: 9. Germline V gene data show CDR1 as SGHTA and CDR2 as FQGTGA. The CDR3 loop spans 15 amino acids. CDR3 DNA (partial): TGTGCCAGCAGCCCATCGACAGGGACAGGTTCACCC. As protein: CASSPSTGTGSP. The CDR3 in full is CASSPSTGTGSPLHF.

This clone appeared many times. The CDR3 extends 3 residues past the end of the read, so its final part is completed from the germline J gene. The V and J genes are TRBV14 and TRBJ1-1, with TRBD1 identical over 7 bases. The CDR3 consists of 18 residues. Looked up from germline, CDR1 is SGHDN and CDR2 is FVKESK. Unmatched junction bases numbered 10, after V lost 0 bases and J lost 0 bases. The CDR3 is CASSQDRSGQVLNTEAFF. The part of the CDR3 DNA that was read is TGTGCCAGCAGCCAAGACAGATCAGGACAGGTACTGAACACTGAA. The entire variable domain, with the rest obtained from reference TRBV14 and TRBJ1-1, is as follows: EAGVTQFPSHSVIEKGQTVTLRCDPISGHDNLYWYRRVMGKEIKFLLHFVKESKQDESGMPNNRFLAERTGGTYSTLKVQPAELEDSGVYFCASSQDRSGQVLNTEAFFGQGTRLTVV.

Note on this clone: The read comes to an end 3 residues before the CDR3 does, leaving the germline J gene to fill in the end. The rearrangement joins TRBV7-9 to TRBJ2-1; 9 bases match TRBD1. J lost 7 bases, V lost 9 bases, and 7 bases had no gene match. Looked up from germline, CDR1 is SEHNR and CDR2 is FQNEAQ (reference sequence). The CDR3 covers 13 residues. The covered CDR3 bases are TGTGCCAGTAAACAGGGGGCGATAAATGAG. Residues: CASKQGAINE. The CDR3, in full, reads CASKQGAINEQFF.

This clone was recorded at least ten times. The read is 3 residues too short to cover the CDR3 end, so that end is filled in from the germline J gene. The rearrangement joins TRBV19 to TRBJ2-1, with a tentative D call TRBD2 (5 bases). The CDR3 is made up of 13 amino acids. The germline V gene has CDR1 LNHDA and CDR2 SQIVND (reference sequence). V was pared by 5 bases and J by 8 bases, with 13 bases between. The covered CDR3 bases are TGTGCCAGTAGTCCACGAACTAGAGATGAG. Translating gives CASSPRTRDE. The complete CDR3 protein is CASSPRTRDEQFF.

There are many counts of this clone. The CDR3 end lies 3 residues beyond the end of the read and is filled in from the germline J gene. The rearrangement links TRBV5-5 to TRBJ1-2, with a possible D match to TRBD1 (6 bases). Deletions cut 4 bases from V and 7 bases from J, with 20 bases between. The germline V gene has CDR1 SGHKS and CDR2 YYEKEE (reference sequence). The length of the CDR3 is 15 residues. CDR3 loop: CASSPETGTNRGYTF. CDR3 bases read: TGTGCCAGCAGCCCCGAGACCGGGACAAATCGTGGC.

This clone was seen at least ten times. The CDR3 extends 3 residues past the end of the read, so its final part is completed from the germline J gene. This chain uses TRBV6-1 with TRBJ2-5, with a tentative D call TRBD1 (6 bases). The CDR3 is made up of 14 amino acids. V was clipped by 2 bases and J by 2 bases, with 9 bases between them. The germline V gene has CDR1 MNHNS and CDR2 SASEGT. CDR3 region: CASSERTAQETQYF. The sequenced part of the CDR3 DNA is TGTGCCAGCAGTGAAAGGACAGCTCAAGAGACC.

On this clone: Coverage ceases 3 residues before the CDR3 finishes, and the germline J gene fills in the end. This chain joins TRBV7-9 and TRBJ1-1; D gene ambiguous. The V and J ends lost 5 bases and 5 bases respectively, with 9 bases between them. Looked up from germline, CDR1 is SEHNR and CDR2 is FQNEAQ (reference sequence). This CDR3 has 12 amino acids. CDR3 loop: CASSPGITEAFF. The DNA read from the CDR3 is TGTGCCAGCAGCCCAGGAATAACTGAA.

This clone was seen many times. The CDR3 loop is CASSPSVRGGTDTQYF. The covered CDR3 bases are TGTGCCAGCTCACCTTCCGTGAGGGGGGGGACAGATACG. This chain links TRBV18 with TRBJ2-3, with D maybe TRBD2 (7 bases). The read ends 3 residues early relative to the CDR3; the germline J gene fills the gap. Trimming took 3 bases from V and 3 from J, leaving 16 bases between them. The CDR3 loop spans 16 amino acids. The V gene's germline CDR1 is KGHSH and CDR2 LQKENI.

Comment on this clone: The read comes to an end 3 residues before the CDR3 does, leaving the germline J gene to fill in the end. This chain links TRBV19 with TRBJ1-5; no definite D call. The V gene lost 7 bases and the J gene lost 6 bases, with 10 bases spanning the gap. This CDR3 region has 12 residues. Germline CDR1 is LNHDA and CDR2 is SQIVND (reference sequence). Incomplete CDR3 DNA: TGTGCCAGTAAAGAAAAAGGTCAGCCC. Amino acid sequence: CASKEKGQP. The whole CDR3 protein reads CASKEKGQPQHF.

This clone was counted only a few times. CDR3 DNA (partial): TGTGCCAGCAGCAAGAATACCGAAACAGGGGGTGTTGAA. Protein: CASSKNTETGGVE. The whole CDR3 sequence reads CASSKNTETGGVEAFF. The chain is built from TRBV7-8 and TRBJ1-1; TRBD1 matches at 8 bases. The sequence runs out 3 residues before the end of the CDR3; the remainder is reconstructed from the germline J gene. Germline V CDR1 and CDR2: SGHVS, FQNEAQ. This CDR3 contains 16 residues. Trimming cost V 5 bases and J 7 bases; bases outside gene matches: 15.

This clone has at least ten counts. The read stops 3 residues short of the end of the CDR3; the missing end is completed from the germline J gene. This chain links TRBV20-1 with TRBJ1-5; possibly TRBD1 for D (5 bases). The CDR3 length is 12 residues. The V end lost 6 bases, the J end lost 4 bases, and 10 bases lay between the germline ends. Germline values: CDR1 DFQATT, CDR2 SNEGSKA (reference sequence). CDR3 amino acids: CSANPGNQPQHF. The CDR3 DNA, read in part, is TGCAGTGCGAACCCAGGGAATCAGCCC.

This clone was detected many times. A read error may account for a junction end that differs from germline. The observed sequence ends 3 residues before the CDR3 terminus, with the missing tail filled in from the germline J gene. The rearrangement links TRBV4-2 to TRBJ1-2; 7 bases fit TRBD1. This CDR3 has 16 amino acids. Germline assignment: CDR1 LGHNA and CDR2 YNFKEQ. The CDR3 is CASSPSGTADLYGYTF. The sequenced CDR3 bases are TGCGCCAGCAGCCCCTCCGGGACAGCGGACCTCTATGGC.

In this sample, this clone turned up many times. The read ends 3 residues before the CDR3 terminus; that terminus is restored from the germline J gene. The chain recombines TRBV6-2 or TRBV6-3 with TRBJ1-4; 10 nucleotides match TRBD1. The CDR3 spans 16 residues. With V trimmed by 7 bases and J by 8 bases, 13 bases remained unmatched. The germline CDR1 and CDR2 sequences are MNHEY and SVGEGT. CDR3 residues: CASNTRDRGPREKLFF. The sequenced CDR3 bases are TGTGCCAGCAACACCCGGGACAGGGGTCCGCGGGAAAAA.

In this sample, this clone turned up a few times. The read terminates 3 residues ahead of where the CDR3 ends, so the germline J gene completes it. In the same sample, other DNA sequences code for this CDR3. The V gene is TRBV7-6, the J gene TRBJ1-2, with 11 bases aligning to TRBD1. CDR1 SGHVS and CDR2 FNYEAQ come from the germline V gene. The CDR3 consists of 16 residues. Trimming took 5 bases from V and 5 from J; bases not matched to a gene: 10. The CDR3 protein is CASSDGQGARGYGYTF. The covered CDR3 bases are TGTGCCAGCAGCGATGGACAGGGGGCGCGAGGGTATGGC. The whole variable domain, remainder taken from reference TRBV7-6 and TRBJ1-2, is GAGVSQSPRYKVTKRGQDVALRCDPISGHVSLYWYRQALGQGPEFLTYFNYEAQQDKSGLPNDRFSAERPEGSISTLTIQRTEQRDSAMYRCASSDGQGARGYGYTFGSGTRLTVV.

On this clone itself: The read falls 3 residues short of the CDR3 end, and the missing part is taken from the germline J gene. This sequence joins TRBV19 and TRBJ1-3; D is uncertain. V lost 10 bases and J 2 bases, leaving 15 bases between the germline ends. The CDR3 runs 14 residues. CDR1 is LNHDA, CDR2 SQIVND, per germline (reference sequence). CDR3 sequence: CAIPPSGPGNTIYF. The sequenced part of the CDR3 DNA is TGTGCCATTCCGCCCAGTGGTCCTGGAAACACC.

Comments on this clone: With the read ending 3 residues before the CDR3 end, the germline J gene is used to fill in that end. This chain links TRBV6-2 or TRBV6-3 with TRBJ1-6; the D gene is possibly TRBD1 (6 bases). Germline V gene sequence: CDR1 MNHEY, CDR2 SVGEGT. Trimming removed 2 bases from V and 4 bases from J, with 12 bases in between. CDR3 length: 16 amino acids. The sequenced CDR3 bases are TGTGCCAGCAGTTACGAAGGGACACATTATAATTCACCC. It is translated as CASSYEGTHYNSP. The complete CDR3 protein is CASSYEGTHYNSPLHF.

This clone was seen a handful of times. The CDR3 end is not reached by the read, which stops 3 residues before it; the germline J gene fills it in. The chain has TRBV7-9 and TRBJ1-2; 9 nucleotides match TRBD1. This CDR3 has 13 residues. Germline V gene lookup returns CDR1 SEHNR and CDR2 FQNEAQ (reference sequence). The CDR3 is CASSWDRAGGYTF. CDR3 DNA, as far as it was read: TGTGCCAGCAGTTGGGACAGGGCAGGCGGC.

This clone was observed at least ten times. Incomplete CDR3 DNA: TGTGCCATCAGTGAGGGACTAGCGGGAGCAGATACG. Translated: CAISEGLAGADT. Given in full, the CDR3 is CAISEGLAGADTQYF. The chain recombines TRBV10-3 with TRBJ2-3; 13 bases are shared with TRBD2. The read ends 3 residues shy of where the CDR3 ends; the end is completed using the germline J gene. V lost 2 bases to trimming and J lost 4 bases; unmatched junction nucleotides: 0. The CDR3 extends over 15 amino acids. Germline values: CDR1 ENHRY, CDR2 SYGVKD.